This T cell receptor beta chain is drawn from a study of tissue T cells after allogeneic stem cell transplantation. Regarding the study as a whole: Few T cell clones were shared across patients, but motif clusters showed tissue-specific shared signatures.

The CDR3 extends over 13 amino acids. Germline CDR1 SQVTM, CDR2 ANQGSEA. V was cut by 0 bases and J by 3 bases, with 9 bases left in between. TCRdb's copy holds only in-frame clones and misses some; the assay was immunoSEQ multiplex PCR. The sample has 9,500 to 10,000 clones, 60% to 70% seen once. Concerning this clone: Its matching antigen is unknown.

Comparators without hematopoietic cell transplant had other cancers, at least five gastrointestinal samples, and no known gastrointestinal disease. The sequence derives from a male donor older than 55 with lung cancer. The chain recombines TRBV29-1 with TRBJ2-7; D remains ambiguous. Sequencing was performed on tissue from the stomach, taken at autopsy. CDR3 protein: CSVEDRVGYEQYF. The CDR3 DNA reads as TGCAGCGTTGAAGATCGGGTGGGCTACGAGCAGTACTTC.